The next 10 T cell receptor beta chains were all read from a single sample in a study of human T cells and chemical hapten exposure. TCRdb used MiXCR to reprocess the RACE reads, holding one entry per CDR3 protein. The sample has tens of thousands of distinct CDR3 sequences; 9% to 12% are singletons. Time point in this sample: patch test 2, 6 weeks after DPC sensitization. Treatment given: therapeutic diphenylcyclopropenone sensitization with weekly scalp DPC. Sequenced material: whole blood, taken in connection with sensitization to the hapten diphenylcyclopropenone (DPC). These receptors originate from a woman aged 45-60 years with alopecia areata. Some clones in this sample may be carry-over from other donors' samples.

This clonotype came up a few times. CDR3 in DNA: TGTGCCTGGAGCCCTGACTGGGACAGGGGGAATCAGCCCCAGCATTTT. This translates into CAWSPDWDRGNQPQHF. This chain connects TRBV30 to TRBJ1-5, with 11 bases identical to TRBD1. The V and J ends lost 3 bases and 4 bases, in that order; junction bases with no gene match: 8. The CDR3 is 16 amino acids. CDR1 and CDR2 from the germline V gene are GTSNPN and SVGIG (reference sequence).

This clonotype has just a few counts. Compared with germline, one end of the junction differs, possibly owing to a read error. The chain is built from TRBV11-3 and TRBJ2-1, with 7 bases matching TRBD2. The V gene's germline CDR1 is SGHNT and CDR2 YENEEA. This CDR3 comprises 14 residues. CDR3 DNA sequence: TGTGCCAGCAGCCTAGAGGCGGGAGACCCTGAGCAGTTCTTC. This sequence encodes CASSLEAGDPEQFF. The entire variable domain, with the rest obtained from reference TRBV11-3 and TRBJ2-1, is as follows: EAGVVQSPRYKIIEKKQPVAFWCNPISGHNTLYWYLQNLGQGPELLIRYENEEAVDDSQLPKDRFSAERLKGVDSTLKIQPAELGDSAVYLCASSLEAGDPEQFFGPGTRLTVL.

The chain carries TRBV5-1 and TRBJ1-1; TRBD1 aligns across 9 bases. The V segment lost 0 bases and the J segment 5 bases; nucleotides outside the gene matches: 11. CDR3 size: 17 residues. CDR1 and CDR2 from the germline V gene are SGHRS and YFSETQ. Here the CDR3 reads CASSLAPGQGLMTEAFF. For the CDR3, the DNA is TGCGCCAGCAGCTTGGCTCCAGGACAGGGGTTGATGACTGAAGCTTTCTTT.

With respect to this clonotype: A read error is possible here, since a much larger clone lies one base away. This chain connects TRBV2 to TRBJ2-1; 11 nucleotides line up with TRBD2. The germline V gene encodes CDR1 SNHLY and CDR2 FYNNEI. V lost 4 bases, J lost 9 bases, and 8 bases stayed unmatched. The CDR3 has 15 residues. CDR3 loop: CASSATSGSVTEQFF. The CDR3 nucleotides read TGTGCCAGCAGTGCTACTAGCGGGAGTGTCACTGAGCAGTTCTTC. The variable domain in full, completed from reference TRBV2 and TRBJ2-1, reads EPEVTQTPSHQVTQMGQEVILRCVPISNHLYFYWYRQILGQKVEFLVSFYNNEISEKSEIFDDQFSVERPDGSNFTLKIRSTKLEDSAMYFCASSATSGSVTEQFFGPGTRLTVL.

This clonotype was counted between two and nine times. The CDR3 here is CASSVDGPMNTEAFF. The CDR3, as DNA: TGTGCCAGCAGCGTAGATGGACCGATGAACACTGAAGCTTTCTTT. The V and J genes are TRBV9 and TRBJ1-1; D unclear. The CDR3 consists of 15 residues. Trimming removed 0 bases at V and 0 bases at J, with 9 bases between. Germline V gives CDR1 SGDLS, CDR2 YYNGEE.

This clonotype was seen repeatedly, ten times or more. This sequence joins TRBV20-1 and TRBJ2-1, with TRBD2 matching over 7 bases. V trimming: 3 bases; J trimming: 3 bases; junction bases outside the gene matches: 8. The CDR3 loop spans 15 amino acids. Germline CDR1 reads DFQATT; CDR2 reads SNEGSKA (reference sequence). CDR3 in DNA: TGCAGTGCTAGTCAGCAAGCGGGACGCTACAATGAGCAGTTCTTC. As protein: CSASQQAGRYNEQFF.

In this sample, this clonotype turned up many times. This sequence joins TRBV19 and TRBJ2-5; D is unclear. V was pared by 5 bases and J by 5 bases, with 12 bases between. Looked up from germline, CDR1 is LNHDA and CDR2 is SQIVND (reference sequence). This CDR3 comprises 13 residues. The CDR3 is CASSSQVRETQYF. The CDR3 nucleotides read TGTGCCAGTAGTTCTCAGGTTCGTGAGACCCAGTACTTC.

There are many counts of this clonotype. This chain connects TRBV7-6 to TRBJ2-1; D gene unclear. The CDR3 spans 13 residues. The germline CDR1 and CDR2 sequences are SGHVS and FNYEAQ. Trimming pared 0 bases from V and 2 bases from J, leaving 2 bases between. DNA for the CDR3: TGTGCCAGCAGCTTAGCTCCCTACAATGAGCAGTTCTTC. The encoded protein is CASSLAPYNEQFF.

This clonotype came up a few times. The genes are TRBV18 and TRBJ2-1; D ambiguous. The CDR3 has 12 amino acids. In germline, CDR1 is KGHSH, CDR2 LQKENI. V lost 1 base to trimming and J lost 8 bases, with 6 bases between them. CDR3 DNA sequence: TGTGCCAGCTCACCACAAGTCTATGAGCAGTTCTTC. Translating it yields CASSPQVYEQFF. The full variable domain, its missing parts supplied by reference TRBV18 and TRBJ2-1, is NAGVMQNPRHLVRRRGQEARLRCSPMKGHSHVYWYRQLPEEGLKFMVYLQKENIIDESGMPKERFSAEFPKEGPSILRIQQVVRGDSAAYFCASSPQVYEQFFGPGTRLTVL.

This clonotype was seen many times. The chain couples TRBV27 to TRBJ1-5, with D hard to call. Germline V gene lookup returns CDR1 MNHEY and CDR2 SMNVEV (reference sequence). The CDR3 is 15 residues long. The V end was cut by 1 base, the J end by 2 bases, with 9 bases between. This chain's CDR3 is CASSLWGPGNQPQHF. The CDR3 coding sequence is TGTGCCAGCAGTTTATGGGGTCCGGGCAATCAGCCCCAGCATTTT.